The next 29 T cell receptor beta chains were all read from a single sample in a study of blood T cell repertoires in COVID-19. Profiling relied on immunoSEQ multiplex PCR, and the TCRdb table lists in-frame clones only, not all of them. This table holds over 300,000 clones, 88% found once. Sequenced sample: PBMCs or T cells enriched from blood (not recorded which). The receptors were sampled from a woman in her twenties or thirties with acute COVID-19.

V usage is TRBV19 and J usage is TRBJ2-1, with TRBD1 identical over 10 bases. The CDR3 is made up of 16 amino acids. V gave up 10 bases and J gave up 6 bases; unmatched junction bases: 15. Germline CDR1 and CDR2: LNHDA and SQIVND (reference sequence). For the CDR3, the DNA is TGTGCCACCCAATCAGGACAGGGGGTTGGTCCCAATGAGCAGTTCTTC. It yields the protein CATQSGQGVGPNEQFF.

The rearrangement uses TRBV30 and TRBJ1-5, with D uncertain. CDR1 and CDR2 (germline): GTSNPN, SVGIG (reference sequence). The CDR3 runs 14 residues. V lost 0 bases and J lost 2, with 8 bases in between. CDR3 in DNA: TGTGCCTGGAGTGTAGGGAGGCGCAATCAGCCCCAGCATTTT. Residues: CAWSVGRRNQPQHF.

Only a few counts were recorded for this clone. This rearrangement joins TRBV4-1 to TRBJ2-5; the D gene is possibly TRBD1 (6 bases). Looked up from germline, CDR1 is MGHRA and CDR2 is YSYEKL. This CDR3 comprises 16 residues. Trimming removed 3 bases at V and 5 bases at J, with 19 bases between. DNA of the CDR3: TGCGCCAGCAGCCAGAACGTACAGGGATCACGGGAGACCCAGTACTTC. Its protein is CASSQNVQGSRETQYF.

Here the CDR3 reads CASSIGQGAVGYEQYF. CDR3 DNA: TGCGCCAGCAGCATCGGACAGGGGGCCGTAGGGTACGAGCAGTACTTC. The chain recombines TRBV5-1 with TRBJ2-7, with 11 bases lining up with TRBD1. The CDR3 is 16 residues long. V gave up 4 bases and J gave up 4 bases; unmatched junction bases: 10. CDR1 SGHRS and CDR2 YFSETQ come from the germline V gene.

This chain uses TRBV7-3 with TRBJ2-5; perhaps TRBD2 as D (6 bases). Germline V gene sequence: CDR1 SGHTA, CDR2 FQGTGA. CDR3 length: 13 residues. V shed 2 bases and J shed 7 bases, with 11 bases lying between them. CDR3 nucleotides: TGTGCCAGCAGCTTATCGGGGGATGGGACCCAGTACTTC. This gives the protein CASSLSGDGTQYF.

The DNA for the CDR3 is TGCGCCAGCAGCCAAGTTCGAGGGAAGGACACCGGGGAGCTGTTTTTT. Its protein product is CASSQVRGKDTGELFF. The chain couples TRBV4-1 to TRBJ2-2, with a weak D call TRBD2 (5 bases). Trimming took 1 base from V and 3 from J, leaving 12 bases between them. In germline, CDR1 is MGHRA, CDR2 YSYEKL. The CDR3 totals 16 residues.

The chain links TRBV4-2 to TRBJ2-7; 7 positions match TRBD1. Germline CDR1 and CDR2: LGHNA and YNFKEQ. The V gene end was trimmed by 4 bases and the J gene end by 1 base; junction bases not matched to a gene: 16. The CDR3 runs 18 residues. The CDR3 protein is CASSPLPGQSTSSYEQYF. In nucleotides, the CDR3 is TGTGCCAGCAGCCCACTGCCGGGACAGTCTACTTCTTCCTACGAGCAGTACTTC.

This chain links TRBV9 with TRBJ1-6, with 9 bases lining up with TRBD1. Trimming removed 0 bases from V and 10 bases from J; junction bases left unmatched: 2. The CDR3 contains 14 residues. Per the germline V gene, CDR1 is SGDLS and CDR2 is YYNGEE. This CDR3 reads CASSVDRGQSPLHF. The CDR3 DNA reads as TGTGCCAGCAGCGTAGACAGGGGGCAGTCACCCCTCCACTTT.

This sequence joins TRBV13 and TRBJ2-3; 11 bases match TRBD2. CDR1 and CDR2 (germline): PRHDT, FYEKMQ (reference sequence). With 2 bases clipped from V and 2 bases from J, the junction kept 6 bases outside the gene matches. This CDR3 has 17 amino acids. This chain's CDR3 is CASSLLSSGGFTDTQYF. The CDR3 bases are TGTGCCAGCAGCTTATTGTCTAGCGGGGGGTTCACAGATACGCAGTATTTT.

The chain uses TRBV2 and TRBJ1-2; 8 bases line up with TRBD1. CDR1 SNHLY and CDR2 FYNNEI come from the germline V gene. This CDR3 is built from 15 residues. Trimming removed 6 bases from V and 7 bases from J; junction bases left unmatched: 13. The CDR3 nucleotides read TGTGCCAGCAGGGCGGACAGGGTAGCCTCCAGTGGCTACACCTTC. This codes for CASRADRVASSGYTF. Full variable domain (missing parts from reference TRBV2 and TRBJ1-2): EPEVTQTPSHQVTQMGQEVILRCVPISNHLYFYWYRQILGQKVEFLVSFYNNEISEKSEIFDDQFSVERPDGSNFTLKIRSTKLEDSAMYFCASRADRVASSGYTFGSGTRLTVV.

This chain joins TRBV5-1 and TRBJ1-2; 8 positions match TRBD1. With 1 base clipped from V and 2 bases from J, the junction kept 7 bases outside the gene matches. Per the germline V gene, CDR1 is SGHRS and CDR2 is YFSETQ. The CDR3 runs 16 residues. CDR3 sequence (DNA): TGCGCCAGCAGCTTGCATCCCCAGGGGGCGAACTATGGCTACACCTTC. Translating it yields CASSLHPQGANYGYTF. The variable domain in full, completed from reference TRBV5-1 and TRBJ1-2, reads KAGVTQTPRYLIKTRGQQVTLSCSPISGHRSVSWYQQTPGQGLQFLFEYFSETQRNKGNFPGRFSGRQFSNSRSEMNVSTLELGDSALYLCASSLHPQGANYGYTFGSGTRLTVV.

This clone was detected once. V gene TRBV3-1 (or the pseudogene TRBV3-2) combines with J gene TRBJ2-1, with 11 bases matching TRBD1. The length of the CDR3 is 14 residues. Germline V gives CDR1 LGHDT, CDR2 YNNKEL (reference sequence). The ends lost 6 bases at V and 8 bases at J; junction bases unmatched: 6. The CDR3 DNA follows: TGTGCCAGCAGTCGCGGGACAGGGGGACATGAGCAGTTCTTC. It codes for CASSRGTGGHEQFF.

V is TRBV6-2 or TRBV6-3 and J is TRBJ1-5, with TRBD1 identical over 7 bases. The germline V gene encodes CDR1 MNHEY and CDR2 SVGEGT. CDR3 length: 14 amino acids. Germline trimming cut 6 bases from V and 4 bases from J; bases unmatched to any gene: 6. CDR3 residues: CASSLRDSNQPQHF. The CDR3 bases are TGTGCCAGCAGCCTCCGGGACAGTAATCAGCCCCAGCATTTT.

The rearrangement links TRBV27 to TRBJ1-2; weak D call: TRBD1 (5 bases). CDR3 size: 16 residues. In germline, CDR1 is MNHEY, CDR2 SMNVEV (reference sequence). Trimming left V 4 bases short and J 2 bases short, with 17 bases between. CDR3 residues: CASSWGGIGGNYGYTF. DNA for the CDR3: TGTGCCAGCAGTTGGGGGGGAATAGGAGGGAACTATGGCTACACCTTC.

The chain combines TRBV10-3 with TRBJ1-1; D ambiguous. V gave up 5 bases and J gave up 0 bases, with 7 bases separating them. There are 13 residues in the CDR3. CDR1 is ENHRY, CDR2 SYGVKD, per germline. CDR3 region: CAISNTVNTEAFF. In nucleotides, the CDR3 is TGTGCCATCAGTAATACAGTGAACACTGAAGCTTTCTTT.

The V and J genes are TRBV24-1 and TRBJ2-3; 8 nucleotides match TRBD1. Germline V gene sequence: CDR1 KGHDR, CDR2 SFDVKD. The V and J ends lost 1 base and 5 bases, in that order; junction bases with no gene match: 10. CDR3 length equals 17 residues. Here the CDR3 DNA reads TGTGCCACCAGTGATTTCTTTGGCAGGGGGCCGGGAGATACGCAGTATTTT. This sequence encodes CATSDFFGRGPGDTQYF.

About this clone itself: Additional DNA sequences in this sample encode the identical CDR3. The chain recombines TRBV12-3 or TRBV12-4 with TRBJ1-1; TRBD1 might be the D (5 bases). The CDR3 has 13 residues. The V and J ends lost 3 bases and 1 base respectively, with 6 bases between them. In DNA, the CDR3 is TGTGCCAGCAGTTTCGGGGGGAACACTGAAGCTTTCTTT. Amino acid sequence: CASSFGGNTEAFF.

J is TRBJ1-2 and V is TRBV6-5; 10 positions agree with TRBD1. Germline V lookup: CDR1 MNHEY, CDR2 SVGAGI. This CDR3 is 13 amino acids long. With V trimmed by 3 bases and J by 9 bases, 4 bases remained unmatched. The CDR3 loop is CASSYWTGGSYTF. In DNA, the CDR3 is TGTGCCAGCAGTTATTGGACAGGGGGGAGCTACACCTTC.

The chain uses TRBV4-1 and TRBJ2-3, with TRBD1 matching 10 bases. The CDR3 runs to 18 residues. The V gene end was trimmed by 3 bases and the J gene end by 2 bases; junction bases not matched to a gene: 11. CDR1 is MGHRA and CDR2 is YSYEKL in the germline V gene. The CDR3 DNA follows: TGCGCCAGCAGCCACCTTGCGGGACAGGGGTCTGCCACAGATACGCAGTATTTT. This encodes CASSHLAGQGSATDTQYF.

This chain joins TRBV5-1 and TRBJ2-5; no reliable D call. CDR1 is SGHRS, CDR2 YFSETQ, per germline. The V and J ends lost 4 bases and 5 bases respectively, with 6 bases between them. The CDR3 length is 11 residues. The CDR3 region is CASSPGETQYF. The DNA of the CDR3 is TGCGCCAGCAGCCCCGGGGAGACCCAGTACTTC. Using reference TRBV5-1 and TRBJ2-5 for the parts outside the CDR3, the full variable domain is KAGVTQTPRYLIKTRGQQVTLSCSPISGHRSVSWYQQTPGQGLQFLFEYFSETQRNKGNFPGRFSGRQFSNSRSEMNVSTLELGDSALYLCASSPGETQYFGPGTRLLVL.

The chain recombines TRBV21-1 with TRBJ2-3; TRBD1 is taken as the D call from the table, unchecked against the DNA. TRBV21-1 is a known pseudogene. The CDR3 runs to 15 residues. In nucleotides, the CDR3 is TGTGCCAGCGGTGATTGCACAACCCACCAAGATACGCAGTATTTT. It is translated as CASGDCTTHQDTQYF.

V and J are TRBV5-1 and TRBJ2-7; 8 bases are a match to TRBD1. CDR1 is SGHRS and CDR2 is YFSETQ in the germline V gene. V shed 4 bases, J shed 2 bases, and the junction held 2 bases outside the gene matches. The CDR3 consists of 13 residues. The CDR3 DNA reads TGCGCCAGCAGCAGGACAGGGCCCTACGAGCAGTACTTC. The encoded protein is CASSRTGPYEQYF.

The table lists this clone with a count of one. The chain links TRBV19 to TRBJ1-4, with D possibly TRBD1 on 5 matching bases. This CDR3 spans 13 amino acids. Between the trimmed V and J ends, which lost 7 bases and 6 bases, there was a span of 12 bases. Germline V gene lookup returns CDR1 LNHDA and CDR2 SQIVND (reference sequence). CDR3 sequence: CASNLLGDEKLFF. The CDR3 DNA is TGTGCCAGTAACCTTTTAGGGGATGAAAAACTGTTTTTT.

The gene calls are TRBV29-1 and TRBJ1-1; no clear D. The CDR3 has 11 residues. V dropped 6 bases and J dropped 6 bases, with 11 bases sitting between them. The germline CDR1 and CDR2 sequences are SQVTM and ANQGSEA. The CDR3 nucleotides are TGCAGCGTATCGAACAGACCTGAAGCTTTCTTT. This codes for CSVSNRPEAFF.

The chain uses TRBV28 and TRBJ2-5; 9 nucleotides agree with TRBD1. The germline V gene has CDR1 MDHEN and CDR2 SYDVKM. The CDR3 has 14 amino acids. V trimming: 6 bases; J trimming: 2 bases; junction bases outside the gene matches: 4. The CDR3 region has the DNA TGTGCCAGCAGGGTCGGGACAGGGCAAGAGACCCAGTACTTC. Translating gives CASRVGTGQETQYF.

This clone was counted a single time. For the CDR3, the DNA is TGTGCCACCAGTACTAGCGGGGGAATCACAGATACGCAGTATTTT. Its protein is CATSTSGGITDTQYF. The chain carries TRBV24-1 and TRBJ2-3; the match to TRBD2 covers 11 bases. Germline CDR1 is KGHDR and CDR2 is SFDVKD. V was pared by 6 bases and J by 2 bases, with 3 bases of the junction left unmatched. The CDR3 spans 15 residues.

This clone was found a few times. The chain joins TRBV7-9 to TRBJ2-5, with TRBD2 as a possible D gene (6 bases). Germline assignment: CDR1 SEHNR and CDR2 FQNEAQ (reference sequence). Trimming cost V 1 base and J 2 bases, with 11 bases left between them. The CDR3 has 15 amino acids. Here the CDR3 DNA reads TGTGCCAGCAGCTTAGTTATCCGGGGGCAAGAGACCCAGTACTTC. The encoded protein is CASSLVIRGQETQYF.

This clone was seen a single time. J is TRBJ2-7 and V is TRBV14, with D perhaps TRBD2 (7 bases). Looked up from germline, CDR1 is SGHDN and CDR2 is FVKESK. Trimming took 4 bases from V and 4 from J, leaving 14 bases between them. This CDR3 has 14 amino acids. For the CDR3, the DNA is TGTGCCAGCAGCCCCACAGGGAGGGAGTACGAGCAGTACTTC. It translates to CASSPTGREYEQYF.

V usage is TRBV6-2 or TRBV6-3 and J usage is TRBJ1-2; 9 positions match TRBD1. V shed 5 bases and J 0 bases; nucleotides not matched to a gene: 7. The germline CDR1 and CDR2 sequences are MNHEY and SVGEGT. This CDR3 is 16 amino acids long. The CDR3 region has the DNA TGTGCCAGCAGTGACCGGGACAGGGCCACTAACTATGGCTACACCTTC. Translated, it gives CASSDRDRATNYGYTF.